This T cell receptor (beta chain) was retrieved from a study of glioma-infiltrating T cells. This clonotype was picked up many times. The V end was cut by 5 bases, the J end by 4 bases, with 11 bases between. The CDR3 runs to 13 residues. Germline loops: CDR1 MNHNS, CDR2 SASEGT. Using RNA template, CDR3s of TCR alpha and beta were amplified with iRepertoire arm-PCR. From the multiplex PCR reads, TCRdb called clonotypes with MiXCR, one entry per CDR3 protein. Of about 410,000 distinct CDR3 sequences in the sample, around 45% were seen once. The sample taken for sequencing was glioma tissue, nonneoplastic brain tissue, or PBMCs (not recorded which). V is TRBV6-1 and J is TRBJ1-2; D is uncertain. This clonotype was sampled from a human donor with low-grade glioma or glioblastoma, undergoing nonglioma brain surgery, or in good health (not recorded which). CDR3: CASSSGRGYGYTF. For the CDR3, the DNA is TGTGCCAGCAGTTCCGGTCGGGGCTATGGCTACACCTTC.